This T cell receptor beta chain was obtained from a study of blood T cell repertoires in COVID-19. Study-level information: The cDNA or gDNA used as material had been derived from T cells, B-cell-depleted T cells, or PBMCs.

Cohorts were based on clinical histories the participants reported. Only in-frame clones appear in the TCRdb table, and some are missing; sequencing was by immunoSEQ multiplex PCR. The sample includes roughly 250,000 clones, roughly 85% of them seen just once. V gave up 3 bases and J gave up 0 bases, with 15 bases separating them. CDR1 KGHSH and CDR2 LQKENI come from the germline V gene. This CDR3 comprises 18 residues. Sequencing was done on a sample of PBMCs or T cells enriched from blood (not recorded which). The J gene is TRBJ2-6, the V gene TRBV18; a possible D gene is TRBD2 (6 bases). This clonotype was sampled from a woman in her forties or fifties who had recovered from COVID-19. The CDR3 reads CASSPGREDFSGANVLTF. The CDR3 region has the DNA TGTGCCAGCTCACCGGGCAGGGAGGATTTCTCTGGGGCCAACGTCCTGACTTTC. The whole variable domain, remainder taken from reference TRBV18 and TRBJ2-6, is NAGVMQNPRHLVRRRGQEARLRCSPMKGHSHVYWYRQLPEEGLKFMVYLQKENIIDESGMPKERFSAEFPKEGPSILRIQQVVRGDSAAYFCASSPGREDFSGANVLTFGAGSRLTVL.